This T cell receptor beta chain was identified in a study of T cells after yellow fever vaccination. At the level of the study: When fractions had low cell numbers, they were prepared with SMART-Seq v4 Ultra Low Input.

Germline CDR1 and CDR2: LGHDT and YNNKEL (reference sequence). CDR3 length: 13 residues. With V trimmed by 6 bases and J by 1 base, 2 bases remained unmatched. The table lists this clonotype with a few counts. The antigen is undetermined. Study results and limitations: Only a minor proportion of clonotypes was detected across both CD4 and CD8 compartments. Post-booster samples contained most primary-vaccination clones (approximately 95% CD4, roughly 88% CD8).

From the 5' RACE reads, TCRdb called clonotypes with MiXCR, one entry per CDR3 protein. The sample has fewer than 400,000 distinct CDR3 sequences, approximately 5.7% seen once. Here the sequenced sample was PBMCs, taken 5 days after the yellow fever booster vaccination. The TCR comes from a man younger than 45 who received the YFV17D yellow fever vaccine. This rearrangement joins TRBV3-1 to TRBJ1-2, with 7 nucleotides matching TRBD1. For the CDR3, the DNA is TGTGCCAGCAGTCGACAGGGTAACTATGGCTACACCTTC. This gives the protein CASSRQGNYGYTF.